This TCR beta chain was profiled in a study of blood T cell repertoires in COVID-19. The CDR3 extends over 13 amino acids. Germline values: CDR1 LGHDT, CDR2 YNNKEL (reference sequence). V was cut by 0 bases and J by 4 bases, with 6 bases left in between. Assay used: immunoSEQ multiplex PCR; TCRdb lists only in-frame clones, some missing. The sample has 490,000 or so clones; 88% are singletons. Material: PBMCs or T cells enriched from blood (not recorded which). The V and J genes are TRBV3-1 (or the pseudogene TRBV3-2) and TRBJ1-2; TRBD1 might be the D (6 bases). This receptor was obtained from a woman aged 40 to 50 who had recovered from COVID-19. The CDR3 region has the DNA TGTGCCAGCAGCCAAGAGACAGGCTATGGCTACACCTTC. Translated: CASSQETGYGYTF.